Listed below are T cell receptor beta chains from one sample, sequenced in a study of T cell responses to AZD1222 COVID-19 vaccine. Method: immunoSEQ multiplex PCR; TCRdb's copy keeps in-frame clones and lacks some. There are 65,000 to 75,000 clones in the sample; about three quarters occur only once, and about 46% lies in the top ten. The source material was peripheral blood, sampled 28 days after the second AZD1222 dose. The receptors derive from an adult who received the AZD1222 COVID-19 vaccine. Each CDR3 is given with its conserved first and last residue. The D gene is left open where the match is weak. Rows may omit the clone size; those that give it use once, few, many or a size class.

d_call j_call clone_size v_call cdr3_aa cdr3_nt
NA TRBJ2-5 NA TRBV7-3 CASSPGVQETQYF TGTGCCAGCAGTCCGGGAGTCCAGGAGACCCAGTACTTC
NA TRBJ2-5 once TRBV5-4 CASSLARLLETQYF TGTGCCAGCAGCTTGGCCAGGCTGTTGGAGACCCAGTACTTC
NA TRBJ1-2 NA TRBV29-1 CSVEDSRRGYTF TGCAGCGTTGAAGACAGCCGGCGCGGCTACACCTTC
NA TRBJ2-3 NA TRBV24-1 CATSDLKHSTDTQYF TGTGCCACCAGTGATTTGAAGCACAGCACAGATACGCAGTATTTT
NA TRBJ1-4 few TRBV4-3 CASSQGRGSEKLFF TGCGCCAGCAGCCAAGGCAGGGGAAGTGAAAAACTGTTTTTT
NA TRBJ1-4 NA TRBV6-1 CASSESGRFNERLFF TGTGCCAGCAGTGAATCGGGACGGTTTAATGAAAGACTGTTTTTT
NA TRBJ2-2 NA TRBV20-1 CSASVKKTGELFF TGCAGTGCTAGTGTCAAAAAAACCGGGGAGCTGTTTTTT
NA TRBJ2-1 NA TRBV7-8 CASSLRDGGADKLYNEQFF TGTGCCAGCAGCTTAAGGGACGGGGGCGCGGACAAACTGTACAATGAGCAGTTCTTC
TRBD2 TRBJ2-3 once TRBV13 CASSLVAGADTQYF TGTGCCAGCAGCTTAGTAGCGGGGGCAGATACGCAGTATTTT
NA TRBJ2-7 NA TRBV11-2 CASSPTWWAEQYF TGTGCCAGCAGCCCTACGTGGTGGGCCGAGCAGTACTTC
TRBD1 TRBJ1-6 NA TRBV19 CASSRGQGNSPLHF TGTGCCAGTAGTAGGGGACAGGGCAATTCACCCCTCCACTTT
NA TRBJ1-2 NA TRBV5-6 CASSLAANYGYTF TGTGCCAGCAGCTTGGCAGCTAACTATGGCTACACCTTC
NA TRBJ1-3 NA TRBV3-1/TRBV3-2 CASHIAGSGNTIYF TGTGCCAGCCATATCGCGGGGTCTGGAAACACCATATATTTT
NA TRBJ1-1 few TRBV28 CASSPLGTAYVNTEAFF TGTGCCAGCAGTCCCCTCGGGACCGCCTATGTGAACACTGAAGCTTTCTTT
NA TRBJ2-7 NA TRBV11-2 CASSLEGMRSEQYF TGTGCCAGCAGCTTAGAAGGGATGCGTAGCGAGCAGTACTTC
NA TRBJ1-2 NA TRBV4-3 CASSQVVKGVDYGYTF TGCGCCAGCAGCCAAGTGGTTAAGGGAGTGGACTATGGCTACACCTTC
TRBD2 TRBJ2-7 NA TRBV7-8 CASSVVAGGGWGYEQYF TGTGCCAGCAGCGTAGTAGCGGGAGGTGGCTGGGGGTACGAGCAGTACTTC
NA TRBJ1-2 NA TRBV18 CASSPGRGNGYTF TGTGCCAGCTCACCAGGGCGGGGGAATGGCTACACCTTC
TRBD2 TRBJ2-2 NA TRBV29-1 CSVESSGSGTGELFF TGCAGCGTTGAGTCTAGCGGGAGTGGGACCGGGGAGCTGTTTTTT
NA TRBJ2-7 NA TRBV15 CATSRGQADLEQYF TGTGCCACCAGCAGAGGGCAGGCCGACTTGGAGCAGTACTTC
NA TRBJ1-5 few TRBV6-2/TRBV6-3 CASSPNDYSNQPQHF TGTGCCAGCAGCCCCAACGATTATAGCAATCAGCCCCAGCATTTT
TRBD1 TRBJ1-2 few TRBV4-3 CASSLGQHGYTF TGCGCCAGCAGCCTGGGACAGCATGGCTACACCTTC
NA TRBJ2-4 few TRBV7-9 CASSGTPKNIQYF TGTGCCAGCAGTGGCACGCCCAAAAACATTCAGTACTTC
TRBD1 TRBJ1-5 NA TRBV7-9 CASSRTGSNQPQHF TGTGCCAGCAGCCGGACAGGCAGCAATCAGCCCCAGCATTTT
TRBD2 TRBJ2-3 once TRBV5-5 CASSLEAREADTQYF TGTGCCAGCAGCTTGGAGGCGCGGGAGGCAGATACGCAGTATTTT